These T cell receptor beta chains were read from a single sample in a study of shared clonotypes between healthy human individuals. TCRdb keeps only in-frame clones here, not all; method: immunoSEQ multiplex PCR. The sample yields about 600,000 clones, almost 97% seen once. Specimen: naive CD4+ T cells sorted from blood. Receptors were obtained from a woman in her thirties in good health. Both conserved end residues are part of each CDR3. The D gene is left open where the match is weak. The size field is filled for only some rows; it gives once, few, many or a size class.

v_call,d_call,j_call,clone_size,cdr3_aa,cdr3_nt
TRBV4-1,-,TRBJ2-6,-,CASSSYARGSSGANVLTF,TGCGCCAGCAGCTCCTATGCGAGGGGAAGTTCTGGGGCCAACGTCCTGACTTTC
TRBV18,TRBD1,TRBJ2-5,-,CASSSRGLTQYF,TGTGCCAGCTCATCCAGGGGGCTTACCCAGTACTTC
TRBV27,-,TRBJ2-1,-,CASSLGMSSYNEQFF,TGTGCCAGCAGTCTTGGGATGAGCTCCTACAATGAGCAGTTCTTC
TRBV28,-,TRBJ2-2,once,CASTLTGWANTGELFF,TGTGCCAGCACCCTAACGGGTTGGGCGAACACCGGGGAGCTGTTTTTT
TRBV7-6,TRBD1,TRBJ1-5,-,CASSLGTGGDQPQHF,TGTGCCAGCAGCTTAGGGACAGGGGGCGATCAGCCCCAGCATTTT
TRBV5-1,-,TRBJ2-7,once,CASRAGYMGYEQYF,TGCGCCAGCCGCGCGGGGTACATGGGCTACGAGCAGTACTTC
TRBV7-2,TRBD2,TRBJ2-7,-,CASSSGLAFSYEQYF,TGTGCCAGCAGCTCCGGACTAGCGTTCTCCTACGAGCAGTACTTC
TRBV18,-,TRBJ2-1,-,CASSSTGELRSSYNEQFF,TGTGCCAGCTCGTCGACAGGAGAGCTTAGGAGCTCCTACAATGAGCAGTTCTTC
TRBV6-5,-,TRBJ2-7,-,CASKKPGGSYEQYF,TGTGCCAGCAAAAAGCCCGGCGGTTCCTACGAGCAGTACTTC
TRBV7-7,-,TRBJ2-3,-,CASSTPLGYPQYF,TGTGCCAGCAGCACCCCGCTAGGTTATCCGCAGTATTTT
TRBV28,-,TRBJ1-4,-,CASSLEGLINEKLFF,TGTGCCAGCAGTTTAGAGGGACTGATTAATGAAAAACTGTTTTTT
TRBV2,-,TRBJ2-5,-,CASRGDLETQYF,TGTGCCAGCAGGGGAGACCTAGAGACCCAGTACTTC
TRBV25-1,TRBD1,TRBJ1-1,-,CASSRGQGGLRDTEAFF,TGTGCCAGCAGTCGAGGACAGGGGGGCTTGAGGGACACTGAAGCTTTCTTT
TRBV7-3,TRBD2,TRBJ2-1,once,CASSLMRGSYNEQFF,TGTGCCAGCAGCTTAATGCGGGGGAGTTACAATGAGCAGTTCTTC
TRBV18,-,TRBJ1-2,-,CASSPLGESSYGYTF,TGTGCCAGCTCACCACTCGGGGAAAGTAGCTATGGCTACACCTTC
TRBV28,TRBD2,TRBJ2-7,-,CASSLRLTGSGGAYEQYF,TGTGCCAGCAGTTTAAGGTTGACGGGATCGGGAGGGGCCTACGAGCAGTACTTC
TRBV6-1,-,TRBJ1-3,-,CASRATGISGNTIYF,TGTGCCAGCAGAGCCACAGGGATCTCTGGAAACACCATATATTTT
TRBV5-6,TRBD2,TRBJ2-1,-,CASSLGAGGPNEQFF,TGTGCCAGCAGCTTAGGAGCGGGAGGACCCAATGAGCAGTTCTTC
TRBV19,-,TRBJ1-5,once,CASIGTARGNQPQHF,TGTGCCAGTATAGGGACCGCCCGGGGCAATCAGCCCCAGCATTTT
TRBV28,-,TRBJ1-5,-,CASSFTLGANQPQHF,TGTGCCAGCAGTTTTACTTTAGGGGCTAATCAGCCCCAGCATTTT
TRBV7-9,TRBD1,TRBJ2-1,-,CASSLGGQAVDEQFF,TGTGCCAGCAGCTTAGGCGGACAGGCAGTGGATGAGCAGTTCTTC
TRBV27,TRBD1,TRBJ2-2,-,CASSQHRDRDTGELFF,TGTGCCAGCAGTCAACACCGGGACAGAGACACCGGGGAGCTGTTTTTT
TRBV5-4,-,TRBJ2-5,-,CASSPRPSGGTQYF,TGTGCCAGCAGCCCCCGCCCCTCAGGCGGGACCCAGTACTTC
TRBV2,TRBD2,TRBJ2-7,-,CASSDYGTSGVHIAEQYF,TGTGCCAGCAGTGATTATGGGACTAGCGGGGTACATATAGCCGAGCAGTACTTC
TRBV7-3,-,TRBJ1-2,-,CASSTQRDTGYTF,TGTGCCAGCAGCACGCAACGGGACACTGGCTACACCTTC
TRBV7-2,TRBD1,TRBJ2-7,-,CASSLGQGAYEQYF,TGTGCCAGCAGCTTAGGGCAGGGGGCCTACGAGCAGTACTTC
TRBV6-5,TRBD2,TRBJ2-7,-,CASRWAPGRNHEQYF,TGTGCCAGCAGATGGGCGCCCGGGAGGAATCACGAGCAGTACTTC
TRBV14,-,TRBJ1-2,-,CASSQGGYGYTF,TGTGCCAGCAGCCAAGGAGGGTATGGCTACACCTTC
TRBV7-3,TRBD1,TRBJ2-1,-,CASSRGQGRNEQFF,TGTGCCAGCAGCCGCGGACAGGGGCGGAATGAGCAGTTCTTC
TRBV7-9,-,TRBJ2-3,-,CASSPAADTQYF,TGTGCCAGCAGCCCCGCGGCAGATACGCAGTATTTT
TRBV11-2,TRBD2,TRBJ2-2,-,CASSRYSGGNTGELFF,TGTGCCAGCAGCCGATATAGCGGGGGAAACACCGGGGAGCTGTTTTTT
TRBV19,TRBD1,TRBJ1-4,-,CASNPRDREKLFF,TGTGCCAGTAACCCCCGGGACAGGGAAAAACTGTTTTTT
TRBV6-1,-,TRBJ2-3,-,CASSGSTPGTQYF,TGTGCCAGCAGTGGATCGACCCCAGGTACGCAGTATTTT
TRBV29-1,TRBD1,TRBJ1-1,-,CSVGRQGAEAFF,TGCAGCGTTGGACGACAGGGGGCTGAAGCTTTCTTT
TRBV15,-,TRBJ2-5,-,CATSRAGRVETQYF,TGTGCCACCAGCAGGGCCGGGAGAGTGGAGACCCAGTACTTC
TRBV6-1,-,TRBJ1-1,-,CASGRGSAEAFF,TGTGCCAGCGGGAGGGGTAGTGCTGAAGCTTTCTTT
TRBV19,TRBD1,TRBJ1-2,-,CASRIVQGTYGYTF,TGTGCCAGTAGGATCGTACAGGGGACCTATGGCTACACCTTC
TRBV5-6,-,TRBJ2-2,once,CASRGRGGGELFF,TGTGCCAGCAGGGGAAGGGGAGGCGGGGAGCTGTTTTTT
TRBV6-5,TRBD1,TRBJ1-2,-,CASSYPTGVANYGYTF,TGTGCCAGCAGTTATCCTACAGGGGTAGCTAACTATGGCTACACCTTC
TRBV6-6,-,TRBJ1-5,-,CASSYWSSNQPQHF,TGTGCCAGCAGTTATTGGAGTAGCAATCAGCCCCAGCATTTT
TRBV10-3,-,TRBJ2-5,-,CAISRGLEIETQYF,TGTGCCATCAGTCGGGGACTTGAAATTGAGACCCAGTACTTC
TRBV6-1,TRBD1,TRBJ2-7,-,CASRKGQSSYEQYF,TGTGCCAGCAGGAAGGGACAGTCCTCCTACGAGCAGTACTTC
TRBV19,TRBD1,TRBJ1-4,-,CASTPSRGQEKLFF,TGTGCCAGTACCCCCTCAAGGGGGCAAGAAAAACTGTTTTTT
TRBV28,-,TRBJ2-7,-,CASSLKGYEQYF,TGTGCCAGCAGTTTAAAAGGCTACGAGCAGTACTTC
TRBV2,-,TRBJ2-3,-,CASSEFGTYTDTQYF,TGTGCCAGCAGTGAGTTCGGGACCTACACAGATACGCAGTATTTT
TRBV6-5,-,TRBJ2-3,once,CASRLGRTDTQYF,TGTGCCAGCAGACTGGGCCGCACAGATACGCAGTATTTT
TRBV28,-,TRBJ2-1,-,CASSLGAGSRGDNEQFF,TGTGCCAGCAGTTTAGGCGCGGGAAGTAGAGGGGACAATGAGCAGTTCTTC
TRBV6-4,-,TRBJ2-1,-,CASSDSKVRAYNEQFF,TGTGCCAGCAGTGACTCGAAGGTGAGGGCCTACAATGAGCAGTTCTTC
TRBV5-4,-,TRBJ1-4,-,CASSFGGTNEKLFF,TGTGCCAGCAGCTTTGGTGGGACTAATGAAAAACTGTTTTTT
TRBV5-1,-,TRBJ1-1,-,CASSLMSWSTEAFF,TGCGCCAGCAGCTTGATGAGTTGGAGCACTGAAGCTTTCTTT